A single sample gave rise to the 27 T cell receptor beta chains below, sequenced in a study of blood T cell repertoires in COVID-19. The assay was immunoSEQ multiplex PCR, and TCRdb's table has in-frame clones only and misses some. The repertoire includes some 83,000 clones, 65% to 85% of them detected once, and just under 6% sits in the top ten. Sequenced: peripheral blood. Every receptor here comes from a man aged 60 to 69 with active or convalescent COVID-19.

The rearrangement links TRBV6-1 to TRBJ2-1; 12 positions agree with TRBD2. J was trimmed by 0 bases and V by 4 bases; bases with no gene match: 7. The germline V gene has CDR1 MNHNS and CDR2 SASEGT. The CDR3 contains 18 residues. This CDR3 is CASSGLTSGGSSYNEQFF. CDR3 DNA sequence: TGTGCCAGCAGTGGACTAACTAGCGGGGGGAGCTCCTACAATGAGCAGTTCTTC.

This clone was detected once. CDR3 sequence reads: CSVERGLKETQYF. The DNA for the CDR3 is TGCAGCGTTGAAAGGGGGCTGAAGGAGACCCAGTACTTC. V is TRBV29-1 and J is TRBJ2-5; 7 bases are shared with TRBD1. The germline V gene has CDR1 SQVTM and CDR2 ANQGSEA. This CDR3 contains 13 residues. V shed 2 bases and J 5 bases; nucleotides not matched to a gene: 5.

The V call is TRBV18, the J call TRBJ2-4; no clear D. The CDR3 has 15 residues. The V gene lost 3 bases and the J gene lost 0 bases, with 9 bases spanning the gap. CDR1 KGHSH and CDR2 LQKENI come from the germline V gene. CDR3 protein: CASSPELRAKNIQYF. CDR3 DNA sequence: TGTGCCAGCTCACCTGAACTACGAGCCAAAAACATTCAGTACTTC.

The chain employs TRBV18 and TRBJ1-5; 8 bases are a match to TRBD1. Trimming removed 2 bases from V and 0 bases from J; junction bases left unmatched: 3. CDR1 KGHSH and CDR2 LQKENI come from the germline V gene. The CDR3 has 16 amino acids. CDR3 sequence: CASSPGRGPSNQPQHF. CDR3 DNA: TGTGCCAGCTCACCAGGCAGGGGGCCTAGCAATCAGCCCCAGCATTTT.

The rearrangement links TRBV7-2 to TRBJ2-7, with 7 positions matching TRBD2. Germline lookup yields CDR1 SGHTA and CDR2 FQGNSA. The CDR3 sequence is 14 residues long. V lost 1 base, J lost 7 bases, and 7 bases stayed unmatched. The CDR3 here is CASSLEPLGGEQYF. The CDR3 DNA is TGTGCCAGCAGCTTAGAACCGCTGGGAGGGGAGCAGTACTTC.

The rearrangement joins TRBV7-2 to TRBJ2-7; 9 positions match TRBD1. This CDR3 has 16 amino acids. The germline V gene encodes CDR1 SGHTA and CDR2 FQGNSA. J gave up 6 bases and V 5 bases, and 14 bases lay outside the gene matches. The DNA of the CDR3 is TGTGCCAGCAGCGGTAACAGGGGGCGATCGGGAATCGAGCAGTACTTC. Its translation: CASSGNRGRSGIEQYF.

The chain joins TRBV18 to TRBJ2-3, with a tentative D call TRBD1 (6 bases). The CDR3 length is 15 residues. CDR1 KGHSH and CDR2 LQKENI come from the germline V gene. V was clipped by 3 bases and J by 3 bases, with 13 bases between them. The CDR3 loop reads CASSPSSQGTDTQYF. The CDR3 DNA is TGTGCCAGCTCACCTAGCTCACAGGGTACAGATACGCAGTATTTT.

This chain uses TRBV2 with TRBJ1-2; 7 bases agree with TRBD1. Germline values: CDR1 SNHLY, CDR2 FYNNEI. The CDR3 runs to 14 residues. Trimming took 5 bases from V and 6 from J; bases not matched to a gene: 9. The DNA of the CDR3 is TGTGCCAGCAGTTTTCGTGGGACAGAGAATGGCTACACCTTC. Translated, it gives CASSFRGTENGYTF.

This chain links TRBV4-1 with TRBJ1-5, with a tentative D call TRBD1 (5 bases). CDR1 and CDR2 (germline): MGHRA, YSYEKL. Trimming left V 4 bases short and J 3 bases short, with 16 bases between. This CDR3 comprises 16 residues. The CDR3: CASSPQEPRDNQPQHF. In DNA, the CDR3 is TGCGCCAGCAGCCCCCAAGAGCCCAGGGACAATCAGCCCCAGCATTTT.

This clone was seen only once. The J gene is TRBJ2-7, the V gene TRBV6-1; 7 bases align to TRBD1. V lost 3 bases and J lost 4; bases outside the gene matches: 6. CDR3 length equals 14 residues. Per germline, CDR1 MNHNS and CDR2 SASEGT. The CDR3 coding sequence is TGTGCCAGCAGTGAGACAGGGATCTTATACGAGCAGTACTTC. Translation gives CASSETGILYEQYF.

Only one count was recorded for this clone. V usage is TRBV10-3 and J usage is TRBJ1-3; D is ambiguous. Germline CDR1 reads ENHRY; CDR2 reads SYGVKD. V gave up 3 bases and J gave up 0 bases, with 9 bases separating them. The CDR3 runs 15 residues. This chain's CDR3 is CAISDRTSSGNTIYF. The CDR3 DNA is TGTGCCATCAGTGACCGCACGAGCTCTGGAAACACCATATATTTT.

The V call is TRBV3-1 (or the pseudogene TRBV3-2), the J call TRBJ1-2, with D unclear. The CDR3 spans 13 residues. V lost 0 bases, J lost 8 bases, and 10 bases lay in between. The germline V gene has CDR1 LGHDT and CDR2 YNNKEL (reference sequence). CDR3 region: CASSQEAGGGYTF. CDR3 coding DNA: TGTGCCAGCAGCCAAGAGGCGGGAGGGGGCTACACCTTC.

CDR3 in amino acids: CASRHRTGGANTQYF. The CDR3, as DNA: TGTGCCAGCAGACATCGGACAGGGGGCGCAAATACGCAGTATTTT. The rearrangement uses TRBV6-5 and TRBJ2-3, with 11 nucleotides matching TRBD1. CDR1 and CDR2 (germline): MNHEY, SVGAGI. This CDR3 is built from 15 residues. V dropped 6 bases and J dropped 7; count of bases not matched to a gene: 9.

The chain is built from TRBV15 and TRBJ1-6; D is unclear. V lost 3 bases and J lost 2, with 8 bases in between. The CDR3 covers 15 residues. Germline V gene sequence: CDR1 LNHNV, CDR2 YYDKDF (reference sequence). CDR3 sequence: CATSSSRAYNSPLHF. CDR3 in DNA: TGTGCCACCAGCAGCTCCCGGGCCTATAATTCACCCCTCCACTTT.

This clone appeared a single time. The chain joins TRBV3-1 (or the pseudogene TRBV3-2) to TRBJ1-6; the D gene is possibly TRBD1 (6 bases). V was shortened by 4 bases and J by 7 bases, with 14 bases between the two germline ends. CDR3 length: 15 residues. CDR1 is LGHDT, CDR2 YNNKEL, per germline (reference sequence). This chain's CDR3 is CASSLRQVINSPLHF. DNA of the CDR3: TGTGCCAGCAGCCTCAGACAGGTTATCAATTCACCCCTCCACTTT.

For the CDR3, the DNA is TGTGCCAGCAGTCCATCCACAGATACGCAGTATTTT. This codes for CASSPSTDTQYF. This chain joins TRBV12-3 or TRBV12-4 and TRBJ2-3; D is uncertain. This CDR3 is built from 12 residues. Trimming took off 5 bases at V and 2 bases at J, with 5 bases between the two ends.

The chain couples TRBV7-9 to TRBJ2-1; D perhaps matches TRBD1 (6 bases). Trimming took 3 bases from V and 4 from J, leaving 7 bases between them. The germline gives CDR1 SEHNR, CDR2 FQNEAQ (reference sequence). CDR3 length: 13 amino acids. The CDR3 DNA reads TGTGCCAGCAGCTTGGGGGCTTACAATGAGCAGTTCTTC. As protein: CASSLGAYNEQFF.

This chain links TRBV19 with TRBJ1-5; a weak D match, TRBD1 (6 bases). Per germline, CDR1 LNHDA and CDR2 SQIVND (reference sequence). V was clipped by 5 bases and J by 0 bases, with 14 bases between them. CDR3 length: 16 amino acids. CDR3 bases: TGTGCCAGTAGTCATATCCAGGGGTATAGCAATCAGCCCCAGCATTTT. Protein sequence: CASSHIQGYSNQPQHF.

This chain links TRBV27 with TRBJ1-3; no firm D call. CDR3 length equals 15 residues. V shed 0 bases and J shed 2 bases, with 8 bases lying between them. Germline values: CDR1 MNHEY, CDR2 SMNVEV (reference sequence). The CDR3 sequence is CASSLSVGAGNTIYF. The CDR3 nucleotides are TGTGCCAGCAGTTTATCAGTCGGGGCTGGAAACACCATATATTTT.

The chain joins TRBV5-1 to TRBJ1-2, with 7 bases that match TRBD1. The CDR3 totals 14 residues. Germline CDR1 and CDR2: SGHRS and YFSETQ. Losses at the gene ends were 4 bases for V and 1 base for J; bases not matched to a gene: 4. The CDR3 reads CASSPGQLNYGYTF. CDR3 DNA sequence: TGCGCCAGCAGCCCGGGACAGCTTAACTATGGCTACACCTTC. Together with reference TRBV5-1 and TRBJ1-2, the CDR3 gives the full variable domain: KAGVTQTPRYLIKTRGQQVTLSCSPISGHRSVSWYQQTPGQGLQFLFEYFSETQRNKGNFPGRFSGRQFSNSRSEMNVSTLELGDSALYLCASSPGQLNYGYTFGSGTRLTVV.

About this clone: A junction end diverges from the germline sequence, so it may reflect a read error. The rearrangement uses TRBV29-1 and TRBJ2-5, with D uncertain. The germline CDR1 and CDR2 sequences are SQVTM and ANQGSEA. The CDR3 length is 11 residues. The CDR3 sequence: CSVRRNGLLDF. CDR3 bases: TGCAGCGTTCGCCGAAACGGGTTGCTCGACTTC.

The chain couples TRBV29-1 to TRBJ2-7; tentatively, D is TRBD1 (5 bases). V was cut by 4 bases and J by 0 bases, with 13 bases left in between. The germline gives CDR1 SQVTM, CDR2 ANQGSEA. This CDR3 is 14 amino acids long. CDR3 region: CSVAIGHSSYEQYF. CDR3 in DNA: TGCAGCGTTGCAATTGGACATAGCTCCTACGAGCAGTACTTC.

This clone was counted a few times. This sequence joins TRBV19 and TRBJ1-1, with TRBD1 matching 7 bases. Germline V gene data show CDR1 as LNHDA and CDR2 as SQIVND (reference sequence). The CDR3 length is 14 residues. V lost 3 bases and J lost 4; bases outside the gene matches: 5. The CDR3, as DNA: TGTGCCAGTAGTATTTCCGGGACAGTCACTGAAGCTTTCTTT. Its translation: CASSISGTVTEAFF.

V and J are TRBV13 and TRBJ1-3, with D perhaps matching TRBD1 (6 bases). With 0 bases removed from V and 4 bases from J, the gap between germline ends came to 13 bases. Germline V gene data show CDR1 as PRHDT and CDR2 as FYEKMQ (reference sequence). This CDR3 has 16 amino acids. The CDR3, as DNA: TGTGCCAGCAGCTTAGGGACCTCAGGGGTAGGAAACACCATATATTTT. This translates into CASSLGTSGVGNTIYF.

In the case of this clone: Other DNA sequences in the sample encode the same CDR3. The chain uses TRBV7-9 and TRBJ2-1; D may be TRBD1 (5 bases). CDR3 length equals 12 residues. The V and J ends lost 1 base and 8 bases respectively, with 6 bases between them. Germline CDR1 reads SEHNR; CDR2 reads FQNEAQ (reference sequence). CDR3 nucleotides: TGTGCCAGCAGCTTAGGGGGCGATGAGCAGTTCTTC. Protein sequence: CASSLGGDEQFF.

The chain is built from TRBV6-5 and TRBJ2-7; the match to TRBD2 covers 10 bases. Germline CDR1 and CDR2: MNHEY and SVGAGI. V gave up 7 bases and J gave up 1 base; unmatched junction bases: 4. This CDR3 contains 14 residues. CDR3 sequence (DNA): TGTGCCAGCAACCCGACTAGCGGGTCCTACGAGCAGTACTTC. As protein: CASNPTSGSYEQYF.

This chain joins TRBV10-3 and TRBJ1-1; unclear D gene. V was cut by 9 bases and J by 0 bases, with 11 bases left in between. The CDR3 is made up of 13 amino acids. Germline loops: CDR1 ENHRY, CDR2 SYGVKD. The CDR3 DNA follows: TGTGCCATGGGCCATGAAATGAACACTGAAGCTTTCTTT. As protein: CAMGHEMNTEAFF.